The clone carrying this T cell receptor (beta chain) was seen only once. Its antigen is not identified. The source of the sample is a study of T cells after posttransplantation cyclophosphamide. General study results and limits: After PTCy, TRB diversity resembled that of CNI/methotrexate controls.

Method: immunoSEQ multiplex PCR; TCRdb's copy keeps in-frame clones and lacks some. The table records about 52,000 clones, 90% to 95% of them present only once. The CDR3 is 16 amino acids. The J segment lost 3 bases and the V segment lost 4 bases, leaving 8 bases of the junction unmatched. Germline-derived CDR1 and CDR2 are SGDLS and YYNGEE. The chain employs TRBV9 and TRBJ2-5; TRBD2 matches at 11 bases. The sequence derives from a woman between 25 and 40 years old in good health and a related stem cell transplant donor. The material sequenced was PBMCs. The CDR3 is CASSTRGLAAEETQYF. The CDR3 DNA reads as TGTGCCAGCAGCACCCGGGGACTAGCGGCCGAAGAGACCCAGTACTTC.